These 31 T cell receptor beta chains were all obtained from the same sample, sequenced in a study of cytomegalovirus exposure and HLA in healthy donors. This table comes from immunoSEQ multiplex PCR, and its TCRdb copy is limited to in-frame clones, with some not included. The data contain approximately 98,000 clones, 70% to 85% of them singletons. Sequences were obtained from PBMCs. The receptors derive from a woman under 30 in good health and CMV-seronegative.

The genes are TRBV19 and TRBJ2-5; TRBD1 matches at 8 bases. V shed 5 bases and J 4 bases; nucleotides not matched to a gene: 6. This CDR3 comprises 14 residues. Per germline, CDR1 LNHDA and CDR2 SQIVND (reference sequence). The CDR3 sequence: CASSAPGGIETQYF. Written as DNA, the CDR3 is TGTGCCAGTAGTGCCCCAGGGGGCATAGAGACCCAGTACTTC.

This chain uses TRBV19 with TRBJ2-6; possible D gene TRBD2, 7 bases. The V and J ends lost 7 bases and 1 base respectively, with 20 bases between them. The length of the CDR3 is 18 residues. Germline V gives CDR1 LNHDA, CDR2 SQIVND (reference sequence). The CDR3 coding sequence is TGTGCCAGTACTCTGGGGGGGCGCTGGAGGTCTGGGGCCAACGTCCTGACTTTC. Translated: CASTLGGRWRSGANVLTF.

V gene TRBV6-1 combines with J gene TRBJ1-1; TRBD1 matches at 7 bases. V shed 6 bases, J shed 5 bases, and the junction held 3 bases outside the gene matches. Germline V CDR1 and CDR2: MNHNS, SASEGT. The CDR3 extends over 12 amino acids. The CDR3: CASRTGWTEAFF. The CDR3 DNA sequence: TGTGCCAGCAGGACAGGGTGGACTGAAGCTTTCTTT.

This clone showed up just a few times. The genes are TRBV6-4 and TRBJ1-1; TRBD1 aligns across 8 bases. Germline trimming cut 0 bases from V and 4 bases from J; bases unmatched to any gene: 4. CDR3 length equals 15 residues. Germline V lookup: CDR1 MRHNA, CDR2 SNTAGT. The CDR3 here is CASSDSDRGVTEAFF. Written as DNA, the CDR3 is TGTGCCAGCAGTGACTCCGACAGGGGAGTCACTGAAGCTTTCTTT.

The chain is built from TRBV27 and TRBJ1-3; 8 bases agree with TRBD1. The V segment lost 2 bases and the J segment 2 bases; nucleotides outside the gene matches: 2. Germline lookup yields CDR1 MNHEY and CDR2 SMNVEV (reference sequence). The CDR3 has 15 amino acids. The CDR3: CASSLDRGPGNTIYF. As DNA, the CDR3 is TGTGCCAGCAGTTTAGACAGGGGCCCTGGAAACACCATATATTTT.

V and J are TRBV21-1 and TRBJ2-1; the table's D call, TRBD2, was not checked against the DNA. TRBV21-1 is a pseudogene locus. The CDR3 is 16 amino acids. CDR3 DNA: TGTGCCAGCAGCCATGGACTCGACTTCTCCTACAATGAGCAGTTCTTC. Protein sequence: CASSHGLDFSYNEQFF.

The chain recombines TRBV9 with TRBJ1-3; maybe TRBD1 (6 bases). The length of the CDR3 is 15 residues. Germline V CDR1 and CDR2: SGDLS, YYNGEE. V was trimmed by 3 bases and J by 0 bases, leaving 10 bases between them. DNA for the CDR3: TGTGCCAGCAGCGCGACAGGCAACTCTGGAAACACCATATATTTT. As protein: CASSATGNSGNTIYF.

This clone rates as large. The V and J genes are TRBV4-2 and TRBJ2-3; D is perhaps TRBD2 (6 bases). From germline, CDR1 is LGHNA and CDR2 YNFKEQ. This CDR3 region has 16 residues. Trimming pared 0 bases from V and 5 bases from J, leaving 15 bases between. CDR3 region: CASSQDPLALGDTQYF. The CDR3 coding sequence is TGTGCCAGCAGCCAAGATCCACTAGCTTTGGGAGATACGCAGTATTTT.

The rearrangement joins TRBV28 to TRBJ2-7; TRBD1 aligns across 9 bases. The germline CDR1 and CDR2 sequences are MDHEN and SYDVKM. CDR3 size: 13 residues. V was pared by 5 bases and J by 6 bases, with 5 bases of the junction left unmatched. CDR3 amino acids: CASSPGTGSEQYF. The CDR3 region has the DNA TGTGCCAGCAGTCCCGGGACAGGGTCCGAGCAGTACTTC.

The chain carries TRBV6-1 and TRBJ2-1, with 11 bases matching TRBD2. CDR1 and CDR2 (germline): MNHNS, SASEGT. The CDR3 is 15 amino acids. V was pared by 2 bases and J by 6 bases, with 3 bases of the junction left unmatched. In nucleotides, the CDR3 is TGTGCCAGCAGTGAATTTAGCGGGGGGGCCAATGAGCAGTTCTTC. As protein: CASSEFSGGANEQFF.

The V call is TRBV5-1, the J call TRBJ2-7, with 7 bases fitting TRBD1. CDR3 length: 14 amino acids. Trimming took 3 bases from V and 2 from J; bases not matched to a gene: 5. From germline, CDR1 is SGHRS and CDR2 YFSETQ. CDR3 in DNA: TGCGCCAGCAGCTACGACAGGGAGACCTACGAGCAGTACTTC. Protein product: CASSYDRETYEQYF.

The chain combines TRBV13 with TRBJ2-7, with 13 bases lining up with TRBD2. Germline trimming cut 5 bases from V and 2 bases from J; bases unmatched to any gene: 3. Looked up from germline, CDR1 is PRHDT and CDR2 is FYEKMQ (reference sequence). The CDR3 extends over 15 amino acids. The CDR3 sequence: CASSPGLAGTYEQYF. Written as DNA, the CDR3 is TGTGCCAGCAGCCCGGGACTAGCGGGGACCTACGAGCAGTACTTC.

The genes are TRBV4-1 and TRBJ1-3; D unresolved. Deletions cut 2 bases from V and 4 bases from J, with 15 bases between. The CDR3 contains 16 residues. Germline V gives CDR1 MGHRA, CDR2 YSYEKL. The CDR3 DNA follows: TGCGCCAGCAGCCAACCAACGGCCAAGAGGGGAAACACCATATATTTT. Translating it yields CASSQPTAKRGNTIYF.

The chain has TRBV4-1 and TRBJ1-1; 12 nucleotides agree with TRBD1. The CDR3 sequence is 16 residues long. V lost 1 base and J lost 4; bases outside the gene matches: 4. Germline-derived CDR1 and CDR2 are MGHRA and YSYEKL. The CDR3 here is CASSQAGTGGFTEAFF. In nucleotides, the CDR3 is TGCGCCAGCAGCCAAGCCGGGACAGGGGGCTTCACTGAAGCTTTCTTT.

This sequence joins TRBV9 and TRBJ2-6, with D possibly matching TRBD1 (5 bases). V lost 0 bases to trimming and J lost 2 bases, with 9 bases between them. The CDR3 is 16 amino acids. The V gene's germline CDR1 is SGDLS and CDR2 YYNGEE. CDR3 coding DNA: TGTGCCAGCAGCGTAGCTGGGGCGCCTGGGGCCAACGTCCTGACTTTC. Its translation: CASSVAGAPGANVLTF.

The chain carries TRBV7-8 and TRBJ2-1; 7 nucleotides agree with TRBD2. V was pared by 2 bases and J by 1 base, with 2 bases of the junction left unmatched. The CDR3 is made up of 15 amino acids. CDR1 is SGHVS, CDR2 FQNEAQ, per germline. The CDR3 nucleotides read TGTGCCAGCAGCTTACGAGCGGGGTCCTACAATGAGCAGTTCTTC. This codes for CASSLRAGSYNEQFF.

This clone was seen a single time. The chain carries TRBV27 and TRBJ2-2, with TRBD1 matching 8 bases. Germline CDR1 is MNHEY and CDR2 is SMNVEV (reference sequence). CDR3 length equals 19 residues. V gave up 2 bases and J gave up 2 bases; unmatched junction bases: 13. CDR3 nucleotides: TGTGCCAGCAGTTTAGACCTCACATCGGACAGGGAAAACACCGGGGAGCTGTTTTTT. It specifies CASSLDLTSDRENTGELFF.

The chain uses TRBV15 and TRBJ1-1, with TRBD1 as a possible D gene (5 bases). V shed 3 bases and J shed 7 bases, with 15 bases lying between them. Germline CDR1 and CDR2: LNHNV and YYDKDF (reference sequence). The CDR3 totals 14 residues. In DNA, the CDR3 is TGTGCCACCAGCAGTCCCCGAGGAGGGGATGAAGCTTTCTTT. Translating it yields CATSSPRGGDEAFF.

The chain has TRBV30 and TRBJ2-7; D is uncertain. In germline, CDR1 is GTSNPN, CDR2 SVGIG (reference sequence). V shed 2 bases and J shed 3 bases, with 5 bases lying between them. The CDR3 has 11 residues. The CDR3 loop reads CAWSRDYEQYF. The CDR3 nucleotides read TGTGCCTGGAGTCGAGACTACGAGCAGTACTTC.

This chain's CDR3 is CASISGRGNNSPLHF. The CDR3 DNA reads as TGTGCCAGCATATCAGGGAGGGGGAATAATTCACCCCTCCACTTT. The chain uses TRBV28 and TRBJ1-6; tentatively, D is TRBD1 (6 bases). Trimming shortened V by 7 bases and J by 5 bases, and 15 bases separated the two germline ends. The CDR3 has 15 amino acids. Germline V gives CDR1 MDHEN, CDR2 SYDVKM. The full variable domain, completed using reference TRBV28 and TRBJ1-6, is DVKVTQSSRYLVKRTGEKVFLECVQDMDHENMFWYRQDPGLGLRLIYFSYDVKMKEKGDIPEGYSVSREKKERFSLILESASTNQTSMYLCASISGRGNNSPLHFGNGTRLTVT.

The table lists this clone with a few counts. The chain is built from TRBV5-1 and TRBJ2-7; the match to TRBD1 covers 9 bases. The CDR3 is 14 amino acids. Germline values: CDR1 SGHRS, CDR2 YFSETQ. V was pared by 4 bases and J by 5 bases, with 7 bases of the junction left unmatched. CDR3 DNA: TGCGCCAGCAGCGGGGGACAGGGTGTCGACGAGCAGTACTTC. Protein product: CASSGGQGVDEQYF.

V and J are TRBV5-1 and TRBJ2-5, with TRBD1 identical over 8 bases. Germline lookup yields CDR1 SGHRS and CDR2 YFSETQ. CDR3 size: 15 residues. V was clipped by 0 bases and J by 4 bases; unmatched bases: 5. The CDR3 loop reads CASSLGARGRETQYF. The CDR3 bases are TGCGCCAGCAGCTTGGGGGCCAGGGGGCGAGAGACCCAGTACTTC.

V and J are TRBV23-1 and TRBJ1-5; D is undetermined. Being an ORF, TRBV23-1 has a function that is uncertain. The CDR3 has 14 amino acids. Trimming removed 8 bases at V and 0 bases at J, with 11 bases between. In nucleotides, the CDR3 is TGCGCCAGCCCGCCAGTTCTTAGCAATCAGCCCCAGCATTTT. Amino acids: CASPPVLSNQPQHF.

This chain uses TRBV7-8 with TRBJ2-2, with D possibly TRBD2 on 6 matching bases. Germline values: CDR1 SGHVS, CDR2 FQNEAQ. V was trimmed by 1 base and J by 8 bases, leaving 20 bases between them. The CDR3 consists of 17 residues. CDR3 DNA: TGTGCCAGCAGCTTAGAAGGGCTAGCGACCCCTCGGGGGGAGCTGTTTTTT. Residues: CASSLEGLATPRGELFF.

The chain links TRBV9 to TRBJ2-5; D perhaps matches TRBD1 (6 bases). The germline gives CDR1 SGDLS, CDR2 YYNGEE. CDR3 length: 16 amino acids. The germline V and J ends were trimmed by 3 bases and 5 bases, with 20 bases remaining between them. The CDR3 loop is CASSAPKTGSRETQYF. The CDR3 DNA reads TGTGCCAGCAGCGCCCCAAAAACAGGGAGCAGGGAGACCCAGTACTTC.

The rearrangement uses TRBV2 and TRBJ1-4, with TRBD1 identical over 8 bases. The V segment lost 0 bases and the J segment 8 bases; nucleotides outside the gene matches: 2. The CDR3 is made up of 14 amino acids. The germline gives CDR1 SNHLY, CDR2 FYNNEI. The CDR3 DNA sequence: TGTGCCAGCAGTGAAGCGAGGACAGGGGAAAAACTGTTTTTT. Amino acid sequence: CASSEARTGEKLFF.

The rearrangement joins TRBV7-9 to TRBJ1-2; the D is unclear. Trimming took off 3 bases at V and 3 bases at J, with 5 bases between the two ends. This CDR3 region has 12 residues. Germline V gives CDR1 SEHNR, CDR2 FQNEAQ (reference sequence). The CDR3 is CASSFTDYGYTF. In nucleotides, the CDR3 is TGTGCCAGCAGCTTTACAGACTATGGCTACACCTTC.

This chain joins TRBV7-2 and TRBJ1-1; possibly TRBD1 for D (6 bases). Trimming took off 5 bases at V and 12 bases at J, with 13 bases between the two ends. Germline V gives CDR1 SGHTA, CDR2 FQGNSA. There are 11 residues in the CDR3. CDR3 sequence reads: CASSDRTATFF. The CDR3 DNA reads TGTGCCAGCAGCGACCGGACAGCGACTTTCTTT.

The CDR3 region has the DNA TGCAGCGTAATGGGCTTTACCGGGGAGCTGTTTTTT. Protein: CSVMGFTGELFF. The chain recombines TRBV29-1 with TRBJ2-2; no reliable D call. The CDR3 runs 12 residues. V shed 6 bases and J shed 5 bases, with 10 bases lying between them. Per the germline V gene, CDR1 is SQVTM and CDR2 is ANQGSEA.

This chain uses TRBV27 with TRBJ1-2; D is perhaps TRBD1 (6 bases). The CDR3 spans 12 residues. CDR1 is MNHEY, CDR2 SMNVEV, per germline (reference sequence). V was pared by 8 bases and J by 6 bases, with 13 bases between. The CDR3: CASPDRGNGYTF. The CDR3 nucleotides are TGTGCCAGCCCGGACAGAGGGAATGGCTACACCTTC.

The CDR3 bases are TGTGCCAGCAGCTTATCCGGGACTGGGCAGTTCTTC. Its translation: CASSLSGTGQFF. This sequence joins TRBV7-2 and TRBJ2-1; possibly TRBD2 for D (6 bases). V lost 2 bases to trimming and J lost 12 bases, with 11 bases between them. Germline assignment: CDR1 SGHTA and CDR2 FQGNSA. The CDR3 totals 12 residues.